The 31 T cell receptor beta chains in this list originate from one sample, sequenced in a study of T cell responses to AZD1222 COVID-19 vaccine. The table came from immunoSEQ multiplex PCR; TCRdb's copy has only in-frame clones and leaves some out. The sample has approximately 90,000 clones, around 90% seen once. The material sequenced was peripheral blood, taken on day 0 of AZD1222 vaccination. These receptor sequences come from an adult in good health.

The chain combines TRBV7-8 with TRBJ1-1; D ambiguous. Germline V gene lookup returns CDR1 SGHVS and CDR2 FQNEAQ. Trimming took 6 bases from V and 1 from J, leaving 9 bases between them. This CDR3 region has 13 residues. CDR3 sequence: CASSSQRNTEAFF. DNA for the CDR3: TGTGCCAGCAGTTCACAGCGGAACACTGAAGCTTTCTTT.

This chain links TRBV13 with TRBJ1-2; D call uncertain. Germline V lookup: CDR1 PRHDT, CDR2 FYEKMQ (reference sequence). The CDR3 runs 11 residues. Between the trimmed V and J ends, which lost 5 bases and 4 bases, there was a span of 5 bases. The CDR3 DNA follows: TGTGCCAGCAGCCCACTCTATGGCTACACCTTC. Amino acids: CASSPLYGYTF.

The genes are TRBV7-3 and TRBJ2-5; 10 bases are shared with TRBD2. CDR1 and CDR2 from the germline V gene are SGHTA and FQGTGA. V lost 2 bases, J lost 1 base, and 4 bases stayed unmatched. CDR3 length: 16 residues. The CDR3 sequence: CASSLLAGATQETQYF. CDR3 DNA: TGTGCCAGCAGCTTACTAGCGGGGGCTACCCAAGAGACCCAGTACTTC.

The J gene is TRBJ2-3, the V gene TRBV27; 8 bases map to TRBD2. CDR3 length equals 13 residues. With 6 bases clipped from V and 1 base from J, the junction kept 0 bases outside the gene matches. The germline V gene encodes CDR1 MNHEY and CDR2 SMNVEV (reference sequence). The CDR3 nucleotides read TGTGCCAGCAGCGGGGGGGGCACAGATACGCAGTATTTT. Translated: CASSGGGTDTQYF.

The chain is built from TRBV5-3 and TRBJ2-1, with D tentatively TRBD2 (6 bases). TRBV5-3 is treated as an ORF (open reading frame) with a function not yet certain. The length of the CDR3 is 16 residues. The V end lost 0 bases, the J end lost 1 base, and 11 bases lay between the germline ends. The CDR3 spells CARSLVSAGSYNEQFF. DNA for the CDR3: TGTGCCAGAAGCTTGGTAAGCGCGGGATCCTACAATGAGCAGTTCTTC.

The V gene is TRBV7-9, the J gene TRBJ2-5; no firm D call. The CDR3 contains 15 residues. Germline loops: CDR1 SEHNR, CDR2 FQNEAQ (reference sequence). V was shortened by 1 base and J by 5 bases, with 14 bases between the two germline ends. This CDR3 reads CASSLGVQERETQYF. CDR3 nucleotides: TGTGCCAGCAGCTTAGGAGTCCAGGAGAGGGAGACCCAGTACTTC.

Here the CDR3 DNA reads TGTGCCAGCAGTGCACAGGGTTACTCCTATAATTCACCCCTCCACTTT. Its translation: CASSAQGYSYNSPLHF. The chain recombines TRBV2 with TRBJ1-6; TRBD1 might be the D (6 bases). The CDR3 sequence is 16 residues long. Trimming removed 4 bases at V and 0 bases at J, with 10 bases between. Germline lookup yields CDR1 SNHLY and CDR2 FYNNEI.

V and J are TRBV6-5 and TRBJ1-6; D is ambiguous. The germline V gene encodes CDR1 MNHEY and CDR2 SVGAGI. The CDR3 has 13 amino acids. The V and J ends lost 6 bases and 3 bases respectively, with 6 bases between them. In nucleotides, the CDR3 is TGTGCCAGCAGGGGGTTCTATAATTCACCCCTCCACTTT. Its protein is CASRGFYNSPLHF.

The V and J genes are TRBV27 and TRBJ1-4; D is possibly TRBD1 (6 bases). Trimming took off 6 bases at V and 4 bases at J, with 9 bases between the two ends. The CDR3 consists of 13 residues. The germline V gene has CDR1 MNHEY and CDR2 SMNVEV (reference sequence). This CDR3 reads CASSTGYNEKLFF. The CDR3, as DNA: TGTGCCAGCAGCACAGGGTATAATGAAAAACTGTTTTTT.

This sequence joins TRBV2 and TRBJ2-7, with 7 bases fitting TRBD1. Trimming cost V 7 bases and J 1 base; bases outside gene matches: 13. Looked up from germline, CDR1 is SNHLY and CDR2 is FYNNEI. The CDR3 totals 16 residues. The CDR3 coding sequence is TGTGCCAGCACCGCATTAATACAGGGGACGTCCTACGAGCAGTACTTC. It translates to CASTALIQGTSYEQYF.

The chain carries TRBV24-1 and TRBJ1-5, with 8 bases aligning to TRBD1. Germline V gene sequence: CDR1 KGHDR, CDR2 SFDVKD. This CDR3 is 15 amino acids long. The V and J ends lost 6 bases and 5 bases, in that order; junction bases with no gene match: 8. The CDR3 sequence is CATSHRTGPDQPQHF. CDR3 in DNA: TGTGCCACCAGTCATCGGACAGGGCCGGATCAGCCCCAGCATTTT.

This clone was seen just once. The rearrangement links TRBV9 to TRBJ2-7; maybe TRBD2 (5 bases). The CDR3 length is 15 residues. V lost 0 bases, J lost 1 base, and 11 bases lay in between. Germline lookup yields CDR1 SGDLS and CDR2 YYNGEE. The CDR3 sequence is CASSVGIATSYEQYF. The CDR3 DNA reads as TGTGCCAGCAGCGTAGGTATAGCGACGTCCTACGAGCAGTACTTC. Full variable domain (outside the CDR3, taken from reference TRBV9 and TRBJ2-7): DSGVTQTPKHLITATGQRVTLRCSPRSGDLSVYWYQQSLDQGLQFLIQYYNGEERAKGNILERFSAQQFPDLHSELNLSSLELGDSALYFCASSVGIATSYEQYFGPGTRLTVT.

The V call is TRBV3-1 (or the pseudogene TRBV3-2), the J call TRBJ1-3, with no clear D. CDR1 is LGHDT, CDR2 YNNKEL, per germline (reference sequence). This CDR3 spans 15 amino acids. V was cut by 4 bases and J by 0 bases, with 10 bases left in between. The CDR3 is CASSLGEPSGNTIYF. CDR3 DNA sequence: TGTGCCAGCAGCCTGGGTGAACCCTCTGGAAACACCATATATTTT.

The chain uses TRBV6-5 and TRBJ1-4, with D unclear. CDR3 length: 15 residues. The V and J ends lost 6 bases and 3 bases respectively, with 14 bases between them. Germline V CDR1 and CDR2: MNHEY, SVGAGI. CDR3 DNA: TGTGCCAGCAGAGAGGGAACAGAGTCTAATGAAAAACTGTTTTTT. Translation: CASREGTESNEKLFF.

The rearrangement links TRBV19 to TRBJ1-2; D ambiguous. The CDR3 length is 16 residues. CDR1 LNHDA and CDR2 SQIVND come from the germline V gene (reference sequence). The V and J ends lost 5 bases and 4 bases respectively, with 20 bases between them. Here the CDR3 DNA reads TGTGCCAGTAGTCCCCATCGGGCCCGGAACAGCTATGGCTACACCTTC. Translation: CASSPHRARNSYGYTF.

V is TRBV25-1 and J is TRBJ1-6; D call uncertain. CDR1 and CDR2 (germline): MGHDK, SYGVNS. CDR3 length equals 12 residues. With 7 bases removed from V and 12 bases from J, the gap between germline ends came to 13 bases. In DNA, the CDR3 is TGTGCCAGCACGATTGGGCTAGGACCCCTCCACTTT. Amino acid sequence: CASTIGLGPLHF.

In its sample, this clone was seen once. The chain recombines TRBV5-8 with TRBJ2-7, with 11 nucleotides matching TRBD1. V gave up 0 bases and J gave up 4 bases; unmatched junction bases: 6. The CDR3 runs to 16 residues. In germline, CDR1 is SGHTS, CDR2 YDEGEE. The CDR3 loop reads CASSLGPGQGVYEQYF. In DNA, the CDR3 is TGTGCCAGCAGCTTGGGACCGGGACAGGGGGTATACGAGCAGTACTTC.

The chain carries TRBV19 and TRBJ1-1; no reliable D call. CDR3 size: 15 residues. Germline-derived CDR1 and CDR2 are LNHDA and SQIVND (reference sequence). Trimming cost V 6 bases and J 0 bases, with 14 bases left between them. Here the CDR3 DNA reads TGTGCCAGTAGGGAATGGGCTAACATGAACACTGAAGCTTTCTTT. Its protein is CASREWANMNTEAFF.

V usage is TRBV13 and J usage is TRBJ2-1, with a possible D match to TRBD2 (5 bases). V lost 5 bases, J lost 0 bases, and 11 bases lay in between. Germline loops: CDR1 PRHDT, CDR2 FYEKMQ (reference sequence). The CDR3 has 15 amino acids. CDR3 in amino acids: CASSPSGSSYNEQFF. CDR3 bases: TGTGCCAGCAGCCCGAGCGGCAGCTCCTACAATGAGCAGTTCTTC.

The rearrangement links TRBV7-9 to TRBJ1-6; no clear D gene. Germline CDR1 SEHNR, CDR2 FQNEAQ (reference sequence). Deletions cut 3 bases from V and 0 bases from J, with 9 bases between. The CDR3 consists of 16 residues. The CDR3: CASSFSQASYNSPLHF. The CDR3 DNA is TGTGCCAGCAGCTTTAGCCAGGCCTCCTATAATTCACCCCTCCACTTT.

V and J are TRBV28 and TRBJ2-5; TRBD1 aligns across 9 bases. Germline V lookup: CDR1 MDHEN, CDR2 SYDVKM. CDR3 size: 17 residues. Trimming took 5 bases from V and 8 from J; bases not matched to a gene: 18. The CDR3, as DNA: TGTGCCAGCAGTCCGTCACCGGGACAGGGCCTATTGGCCACCCAGTACTTC. Amino acid sequence: CASSPSPGQGLLATQYF.

CDR3 nucleotide sequence: TGTGCCAGCAGTCACCAGGGGACGGGCCAAGAGACCCAGTACTTC. As protein: CASSHQGTGQETQYF. The chain recombines TRBV5-5 with TRBJ2-5, with D perhaps TRBD1 (6 bases). The CDR3 totals 15 residues. V shed 5 bases and J shed 1 base, with 15 bases lying between them. Germline V lookup: CDR1 SGHKS, CDR2 YYEKEE (reference sequence).

This clone has a handful of counts. V and J are TRBV6-2 or TRBV6-3 and TRBJ2-7; D is possibly TRBD1 (7 bases). Trimming pared 2 bases from V and 3 bases from J, leaving 14 bases between. The germline gives CDR1 MNHEY, CDR2 SVGEGT. CDR3 length equals 15 residues. For the CDR3, the DNA is TGTGCCAGCAGTTACGGCGGGACAGCCGGCTACGAGCAGTACTTC. It yields the protein CASSYGGTAGYEQYF.

This rearrangement joins TRBV27 to TRBJ1-4, with 7 bases matching TRBD1. Germline trimming cut 5 bases from V and 7 bases from J; bases unmatched to any gene: 7. From germline, CDR1 is MNHEY and CDR2 SMNVEV (reference sequence). The CDR3 covers 14 residues. The CDR3 DNA sequence: TGTGCCAGCAGTGCCCACGGGACAGCTGAAAAACTGTTTTTT. It translates to CASSAHGTAEKLFF.

This chain connects TRBV7-9 to TRBJ2-7, with TRBD1 as a possible D gene (5 bases). Germline V CDR1 and CDR2: SEHNR, FQNEAQ (reference sequence). The CDR3 totals 16 residues. Trimming removed 5 bases from V and 3 bases from J, with 20 bases in between. The CDR3 nucleotides are TGTGCCAGCAGCGGCCAGGGTGGCCAACTCTACTACGAGCAGTACTTC. It codes for CASSGQGGQLYYEQYF.

This chain links TRBV11-2 with TRBJ1-1; D not resolved. The germline CDR1 and CDR2 sequences are SGHAT and FQNNGV. V gave up 3 bases and J gave up 3 bases, with 2 bases separating them. This CDR3 has 11 residues. The CDR3, as DNA: TGTGCCAGCAGCTTCGACACTGAAGCTTTCTTT. Translation: CASSFDTEAFF.

Comment on this clone: One end of the junction does not line up with germline, which may come from a read error. In DNA form, the CDR3 reads TGTGCTAGCAGCGCCAGCGGGGGGAACACCGGGGAGCTGTTTTTT. Translation: CASSASGGNTGELFF. This rearrangement joins TRBV7-7 to TRBJ2-2; 8 nucleotides match TRBD2. Germline CDR1 reads SSHAT; CDR2 reads FNYEAQ (reference sequence). The CDR3 is made up of 15 amino acids.

The rearrangement uses TRBV18 and TRBJ1-4, with D unclear. Germline lookup yields CDR1 KGHSH and CDR2 LQKENI. This CDR3 has 16 residues. Between the trimmed V and J ends, which lost 3 bases and 4 bases, there was a span of 15 bases. CDR3: CASSPLVLPDNEKLFF. In DNA, the CDR3 is TGTGCCAGCTCACCCCTCGTTTTGCCGGATAATGAAAAACTGTTTTTT.

This clone appeared a single time. It is likely a read error, because the conserved phenylalanine at the end of the CDR3 is missing. Because the CDR3's place on the DNA is in doubt, the DNA is left out and the CDR3 is given as listed by TCRdb. J is TRBJ2-3 and V is TRBV6-5; the D segment call TRBD2 is taken from the table without a DNA check. Both ends counted, the CDR3 spans 14 residues. Germline V gene sequence: CDR1 MNHEY, CDR2 SVGAGI. This CDR3 reads CASSRTSGGPRVSL.

This chain connects TRBV6-5 to TRBJ1-1; 9 nucleotides align to TRBD1. Germline values: CDR1 MNHEY, CDR2 SVGAGI. V dropped 6 bases and J dropped 11; count of bases not matched to a gene: 16. This CDR3 region has 15 residues. In nucleotides, the CDR3 is TGTGCCAGCAGACGGACAGGGGAGGGGGTAAGGGGTGCTTTCTTT. This sequence encodes CASRRTGEGVRGAFF.

J is TRBJ2-2 and V is TRBV7-8, with 7 bases fitting TRBD1. V shed 2 bases and J 0 bases; nucleotides not matched to a gene: 12. The germline V gene has CDR1 SGHVS and CDR2 FQNEAQ. The CDR3 length is 19 residues. The CDR3 DNA reads as TGTGCCAGCAGCTTACCCAGACAGGGTGGTACCGCGAACACCGGGGAGCTGTTTTTT. The encoded protein is CASSLPRQGGTANTGELFF.